This T cell receptor (beta chain) is drawn from a study of T cells in women clearing cervical HPV infection. Study-wide results and caveats: Cases carried less TRBV6-7 than controls: about 0.1% versus 0.15%.

Only in-frame clones appear in the TCRdb table, and some are missing; sequencing was by immunoSEQ multiplex PCR. The ten top clones account for around 10%, within a sample of 25,000 to 30,000 clones. In regard to this clone: What it binds is not known. The sequenced fragment ends 3 residues before the CDR3 boundary, so the rest is inferred from the germline J gene.

The CDR3 has 15 residues. The V and J ends lost 7 bases and 2 bases respectively, with 16 bases between them. Germline V gene sequence: CDR1 SGHAT, CDR2 FQNNGV. The chain combines TRBV11-2 with TRBJ2-3; D is undetermined. This clonotype originated in a woman aged 18 to 75 with a cervical HPV16 infection that either progressed to CIN3+ or cleared (not recorded which). The sample taken for sequencing was blood buffy coat. The CDR3 is CASTPDSPPTDTQYF. CDR3 bases read: TGTGCCAGCACCCCGGATAGCCCCCCCACAGATACG.